A single TCR beta chain is shown here with its context. What it binds is unknown. Germline CDR1 and CDR2: SGHNT and YYREEE (reference sequence). Losses at the gene ends were 4 bases for V and 4 bases for J; bases not matched to a gene: 10. There are 16 residues in the CDR3. This entry comes from a study of beta chain features in type 1 diabetes. Findings of the study overall: High-TCR-expressing cells could be over-represented by cDNA sequencing. Moderately but significantly shorter TCRB CDR3s were found in Type 1 diabetes patients in all four CD4+ subsets.

Of the isolated RNA, all was reverse transcribed, and so the sequenced material was expressed TCRB transcripts. The protocol was immunoSEQ multiplex PCR, while the TCRdb copy is restricted to in-frame clones and leaves out a portion. The sample shows 600,000 to 750,000 clones, approximately 13% of them seen only once. This receptor was identified in a man between 25 and 39 years old with type 1 diabetes. Sequencing was carried out using naive CD4+ T cells from blood. The chain is built from TRBV5-4 and TRBJ1-2, with 10 bases identical to TRBD1. CDR3 region: CASSPGTGAPSYGYTF. The CDR3 region has the DNA TGTGCCAGCAGCCCCGGGACAGGGGCCCCCTCCTATGGCTACACCTTC.